This T cell receptor (beta chain) was captured by sequencing in a study of cytomegalovirus exposure and HLA in healthy donors. Produced via immunoSEQ multiplex PCR; TCRdb's table is partial and in-frame only. The data hold 250,000 to 400,000 clones, with approximately 85% observed a single time. The source of this sequence is a man in his thirties or forties in good health and CMV-seronegative. Sequencing was performed on PBMCs.

CDR3 DNA: TGTGCCAGTAGTCGACTAGCGGGTTCCTACAATGAGCAGTTCTTC. This codes for CASSRLAGSYNEQFF. The chain has TRBV19 and TRBJ2-1, with 10 bases matching TRBD2. With 5 bases clipped from V and 1 base from J, the junction kept 2 bases outside the gene matches. The CDR3 covers 15 residues. CDR1 is LNHDA, CDR2 SQIVND, per germline (reference sequence).